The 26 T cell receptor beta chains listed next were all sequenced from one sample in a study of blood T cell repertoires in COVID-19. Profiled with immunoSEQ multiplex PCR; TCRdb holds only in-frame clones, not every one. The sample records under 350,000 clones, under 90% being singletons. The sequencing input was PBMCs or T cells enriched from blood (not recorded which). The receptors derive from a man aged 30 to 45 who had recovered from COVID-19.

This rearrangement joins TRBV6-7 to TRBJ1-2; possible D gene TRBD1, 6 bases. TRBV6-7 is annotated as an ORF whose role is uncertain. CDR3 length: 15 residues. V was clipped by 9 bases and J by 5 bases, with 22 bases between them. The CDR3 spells CARWDGTTGPYGYTF. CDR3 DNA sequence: TGTGCCAGGTGGGACGGGACAACTGGGCCGTATGGCTACACCTTC.

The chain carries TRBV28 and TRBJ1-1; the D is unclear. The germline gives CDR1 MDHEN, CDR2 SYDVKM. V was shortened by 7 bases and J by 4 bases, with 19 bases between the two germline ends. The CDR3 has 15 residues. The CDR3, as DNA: TGTGCCAGCAATAAATTCGGGAGTTGGAGCACTGAAGCTTTCTTT. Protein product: CASNKFGSWSTEAFF.

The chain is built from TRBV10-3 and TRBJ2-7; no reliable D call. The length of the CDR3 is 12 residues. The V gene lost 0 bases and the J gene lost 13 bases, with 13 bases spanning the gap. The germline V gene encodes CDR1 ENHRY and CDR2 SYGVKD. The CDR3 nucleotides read TGTGCCATCAGTGAGTCGAGGATCTTGCCTTACTTC. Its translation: CAISESRILPYF.

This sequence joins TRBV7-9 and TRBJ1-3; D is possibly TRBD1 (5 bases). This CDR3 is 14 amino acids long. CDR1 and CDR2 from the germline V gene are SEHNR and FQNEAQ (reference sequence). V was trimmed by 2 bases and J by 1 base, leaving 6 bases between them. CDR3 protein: CASSLRGSGNTIYF. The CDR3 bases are TGTGCCAGCAGCTTAAGGGGATCTGGAAACACCATATATTTT. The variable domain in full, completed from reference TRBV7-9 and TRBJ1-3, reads DTGVSQNPRHKITKRGQNVTFRCDPISEHNRLYWYRQTLGQGPEFLTYFQNEAQLEKSRLLSDRFSAERPKGSFSTLEIQRTEQGDSAMYLCASSLRGSGNTIYFGEGSWLTVV.

The DNA for the CDR3 is TGTGCCAGCAGCAGAGACCCGGGCGGAGGCGAAAAACTGTTTTTT. This gives the protein CASSRDPGGGEKLFF. V gene TRBV11-2 combines with J gene TRBJ1-4; D gene unclear. V was clipped by 5 bases and J by 8 bases, with 18 bases between them. The germline V gene has CDR1 SGHAT and CDR2 FQNNGV. This CDR3 region has 15 residues.

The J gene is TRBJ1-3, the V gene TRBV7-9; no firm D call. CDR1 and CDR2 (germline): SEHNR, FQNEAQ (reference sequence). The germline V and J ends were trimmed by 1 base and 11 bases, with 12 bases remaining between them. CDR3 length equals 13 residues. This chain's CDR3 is CASSLDQEAPIYF. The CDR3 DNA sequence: TGTGCCAGCAGCTTAGACCAGGAAGCTCCCATATATTTT.

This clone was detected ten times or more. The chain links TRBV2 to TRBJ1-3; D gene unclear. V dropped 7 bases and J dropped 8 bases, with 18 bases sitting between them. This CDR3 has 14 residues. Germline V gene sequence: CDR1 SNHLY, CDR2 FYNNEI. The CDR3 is CASTGREGGYTIYF. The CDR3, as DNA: TGTGCCAGCACCGGAAGGGAGGGAGGGTACACCATATATTTT. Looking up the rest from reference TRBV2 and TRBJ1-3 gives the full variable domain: EPEVTQTPSHQVTQMGQEVILRCVPISNHLYFYWYRQILGQKVEFLVSFYNNEISEKSEIFDDQFSVERPDGSNFTLKIRSTKLEDSAMYFCASTGREGGYTIYFGEGSWLTVV.

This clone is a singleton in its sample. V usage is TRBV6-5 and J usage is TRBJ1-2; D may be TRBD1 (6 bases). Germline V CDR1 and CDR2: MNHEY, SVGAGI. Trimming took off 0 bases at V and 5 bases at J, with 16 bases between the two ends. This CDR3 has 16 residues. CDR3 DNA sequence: TGTGCCAGCAGTTACTCGATAAAGGGGGTAGGGTATGGCTACACCTTC. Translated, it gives CASSYSIKGVGYGYTF.

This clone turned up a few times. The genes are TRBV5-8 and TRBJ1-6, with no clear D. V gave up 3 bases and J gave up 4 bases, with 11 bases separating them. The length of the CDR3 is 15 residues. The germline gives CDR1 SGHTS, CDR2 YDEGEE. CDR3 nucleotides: TGTGCCAGCAGCTGGACGGGAATATATAATTCACCCCTCCACTTT. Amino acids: CASSWTGIYNSPLHF.

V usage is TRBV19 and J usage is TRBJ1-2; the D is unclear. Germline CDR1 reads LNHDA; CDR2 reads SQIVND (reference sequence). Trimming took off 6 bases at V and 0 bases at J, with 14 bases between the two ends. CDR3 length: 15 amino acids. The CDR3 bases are TGTGCCAGTAGAAACGGGATGAGCACTAACTATGGCTACACCTTC. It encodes CASRNGMSTNYGYTF.

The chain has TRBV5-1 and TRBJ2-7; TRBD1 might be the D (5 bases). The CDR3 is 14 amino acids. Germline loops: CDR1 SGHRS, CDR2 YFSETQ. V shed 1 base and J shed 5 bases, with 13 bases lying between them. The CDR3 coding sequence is TGCGCCAGCAGCTTGCAGGGAAGGGTCGACGAGCAGTACTTC. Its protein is CASSLQGRVDEQYF.

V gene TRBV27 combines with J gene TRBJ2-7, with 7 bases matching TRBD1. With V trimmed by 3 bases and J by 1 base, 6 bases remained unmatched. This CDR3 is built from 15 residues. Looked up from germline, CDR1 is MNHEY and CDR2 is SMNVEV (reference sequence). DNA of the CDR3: TGTGCCAGCAGTTTGGGACAGACTTATTCCTACGAGCAGTACTTC. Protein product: CASSLGQTYSYEQYF.

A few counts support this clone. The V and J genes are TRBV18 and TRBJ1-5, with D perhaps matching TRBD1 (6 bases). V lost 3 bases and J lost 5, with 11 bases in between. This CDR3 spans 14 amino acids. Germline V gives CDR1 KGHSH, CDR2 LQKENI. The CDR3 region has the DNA TGTGCCAGCTCACCCACAGGGATTGATCAGCCCCAGCATTTT. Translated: CASSPTGIDQPQHF.

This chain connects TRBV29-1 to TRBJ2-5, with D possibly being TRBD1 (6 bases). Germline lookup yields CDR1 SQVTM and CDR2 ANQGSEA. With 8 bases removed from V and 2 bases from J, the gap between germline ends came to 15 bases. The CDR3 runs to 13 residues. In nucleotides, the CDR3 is TGCAGCACCCCCGGACAGCTACAAGAGACCCAGTACTTC. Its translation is CSTPGQLQETQYF.

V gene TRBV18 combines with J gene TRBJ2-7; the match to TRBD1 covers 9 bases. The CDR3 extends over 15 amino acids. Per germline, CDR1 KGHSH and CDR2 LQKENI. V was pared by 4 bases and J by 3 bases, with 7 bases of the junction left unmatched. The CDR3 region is CASSQPGQGDYEQYF. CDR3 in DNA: TGTGCCAGCTCACAGCCGGGACAGGGCGACTACGAGCAGTACTTC.

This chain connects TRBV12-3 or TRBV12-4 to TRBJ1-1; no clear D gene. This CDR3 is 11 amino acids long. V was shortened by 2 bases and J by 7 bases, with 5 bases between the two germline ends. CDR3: CASSLSFEAFF. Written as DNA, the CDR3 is TGTGCCAGCAGTTTATCCTTTGAAGCTTTCTTT.

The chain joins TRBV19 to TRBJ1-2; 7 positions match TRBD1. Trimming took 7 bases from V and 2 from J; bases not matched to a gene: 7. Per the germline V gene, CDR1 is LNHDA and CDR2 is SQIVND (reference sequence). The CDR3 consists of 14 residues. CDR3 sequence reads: CASNRLRGNYGYTF. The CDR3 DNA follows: TGTGCCAGTAATCGCCTCAGGGGGAACTATGGCTACACCTTC.

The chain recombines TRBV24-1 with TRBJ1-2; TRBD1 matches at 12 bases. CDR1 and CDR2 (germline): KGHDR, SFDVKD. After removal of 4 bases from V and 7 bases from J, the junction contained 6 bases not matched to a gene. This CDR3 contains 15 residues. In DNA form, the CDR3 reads TGTGCCACCAGTGACCGGGACAGGGGGCGGGGTGGCTACACCTTC. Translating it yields CATSDRDRGRGGYTF.

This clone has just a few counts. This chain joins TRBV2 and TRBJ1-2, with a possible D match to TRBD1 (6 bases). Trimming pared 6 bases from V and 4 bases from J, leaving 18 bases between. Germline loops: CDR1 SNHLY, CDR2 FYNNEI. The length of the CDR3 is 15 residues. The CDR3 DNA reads TGTGCCAGCAGCGGGGGGTACAGGGACGGCTATGGCTACACCTTC. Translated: CASSGGYRDGYGYTF. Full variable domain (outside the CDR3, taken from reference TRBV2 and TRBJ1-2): EPEVTQTPSHQVTQMGQEVILRCVPISNHLYFYWYRQILGQKVEFLVSFYNNEISEKSEIFDDQFSVERPDGSNFTLKIRSTKLEDSAMYFCASSGGYRDGYGYTFGSGTRLTVV.

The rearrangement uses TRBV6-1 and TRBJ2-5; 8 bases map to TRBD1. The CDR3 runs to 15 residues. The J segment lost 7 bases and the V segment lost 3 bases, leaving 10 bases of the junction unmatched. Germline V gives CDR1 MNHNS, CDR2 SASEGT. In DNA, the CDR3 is TGTGCCAGCAGTGATTTTCCAGGGGGCGACGCGACCCAGTACTTC. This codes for CASSDFPGGDATQYF.

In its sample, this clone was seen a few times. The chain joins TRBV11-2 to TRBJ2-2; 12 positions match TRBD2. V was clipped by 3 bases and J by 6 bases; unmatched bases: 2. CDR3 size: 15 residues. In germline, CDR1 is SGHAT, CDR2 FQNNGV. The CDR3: CASSFTSGGPGELFF. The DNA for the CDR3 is TGTGCCAGCAGCTTTACTAGCGGGGGGCCCGGGGAGCTGTTTTTT.

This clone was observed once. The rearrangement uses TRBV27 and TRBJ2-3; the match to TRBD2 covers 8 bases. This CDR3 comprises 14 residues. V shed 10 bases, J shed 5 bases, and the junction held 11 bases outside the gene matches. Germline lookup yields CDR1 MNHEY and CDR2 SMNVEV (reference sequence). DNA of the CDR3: TGTGCCACGGGGGATAGCGGGACGGGAGATACGCAGTATTTT. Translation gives CATGDSGTGDTQYF.

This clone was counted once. The CDR3 is CASSRINSGTGEGTQYF. Here the CDR3 DNA reads TGCGCCAGCAGCCGTATAAACTCCGGGACAGGGGAAGGTACGCAGTATTTT. The chain links TRBV4-1 to TRBJ2-3, with 10 nucleotides matching TRBD1. J gave up 8 bases and V 4 bases, and 15 bases lay outside the gene matches. CDR1 is MGHRA and CDR2 is YSYEKL in the germline V gene. The CDR3 loop spans 17 amino acids.

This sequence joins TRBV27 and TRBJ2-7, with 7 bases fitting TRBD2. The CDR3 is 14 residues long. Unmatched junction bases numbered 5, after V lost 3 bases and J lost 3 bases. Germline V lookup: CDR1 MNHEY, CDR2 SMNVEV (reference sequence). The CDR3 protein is CASSFSGGVYEQYF. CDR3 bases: TGTGCCAGCAGTTTTTCGGGGGGAGTCTACGAGCAGTACTTC.

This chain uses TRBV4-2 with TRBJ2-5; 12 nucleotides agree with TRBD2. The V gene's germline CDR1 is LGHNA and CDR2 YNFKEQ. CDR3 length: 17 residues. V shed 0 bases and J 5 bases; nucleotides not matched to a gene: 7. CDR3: CASSQEGTSGYPETQYF. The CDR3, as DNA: TGTGCCAGCAGCCAAGAGGGGACTAGCGGGTATCCGGAGACCCAGTACTTC.

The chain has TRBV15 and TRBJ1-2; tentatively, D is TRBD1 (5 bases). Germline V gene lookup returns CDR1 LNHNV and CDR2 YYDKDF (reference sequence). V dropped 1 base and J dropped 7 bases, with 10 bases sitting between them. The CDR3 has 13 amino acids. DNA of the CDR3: TGTGCCACCAGCAGAGTCGACGGGGGTGGCTACACCTTC. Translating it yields CATSRVDGGGYTF.